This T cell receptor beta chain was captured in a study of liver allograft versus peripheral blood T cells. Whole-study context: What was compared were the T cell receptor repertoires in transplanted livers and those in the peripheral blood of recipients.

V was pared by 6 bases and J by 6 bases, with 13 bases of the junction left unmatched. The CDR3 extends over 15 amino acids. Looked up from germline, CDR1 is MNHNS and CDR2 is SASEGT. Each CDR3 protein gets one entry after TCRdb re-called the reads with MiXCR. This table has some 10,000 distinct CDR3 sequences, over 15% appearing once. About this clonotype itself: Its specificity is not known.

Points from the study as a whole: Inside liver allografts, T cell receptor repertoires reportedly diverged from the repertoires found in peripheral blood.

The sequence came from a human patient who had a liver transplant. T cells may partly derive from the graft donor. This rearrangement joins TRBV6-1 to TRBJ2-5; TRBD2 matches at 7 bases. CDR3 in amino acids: CASRGGRGTFQTQYF. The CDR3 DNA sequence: TGTGCCAGCAGGGGGGGGAGAGGCACCTTCCAGACCCAGTACTTC.